This T cell receptor beta chain was profiled in a study of PD-L1 blockade in urothelial cancer. TCRdb's table, derived via immunoSEQ multiplex PCR, lists solely in-frame clones and lacks some. The sample has roughly 20,000 clones, 80% to 90% seen once. V lost 0 bases and J lost 2, with 14 bases in between. CDR3 size: 16 residues. Germline CDR1 and CDR2: SGHVS and FQNEAQ. This clonotype originated in a man aged 50 or older with urothelial cancer. The chain has TRBV7-8 and TRBJ2-7, with D maybe TRBD1 (6 bases). Specimen: PBMCs, collected around atezolizumab (anti-PD-L1) treatment. The CDR3 DNA reads as TGTGCCAGCAGCTTAGCGCCGGACAGACAAACCTACGAGCAGTACTTC. Protein: CASSLAPDRQTYEQYF. Supplemented by reference TRBV7-8 and TRBJ2-7, the full variable domain reads GAGVSQSPRYKVAKRGQDVALRCDPISGHVSLFWYQQALGQGPEFLTYFQNEAQLDKSGLPSDRFFAERPEGSVSTLKIQRTQQEDSAVYLCASSLAPDRQTYEQYFGPGTRLTVT.